The clone carrying this T cell receptor beta chain was observed a few times. What it recognizes is unknown. The data are from a study of T cell repertoires in cytomegalovirus infection. Germline values: CDR1 SEHNR, CDR2 FQNEAQ (reference sequence). V shed 5 bases and J shed 8 bases, with 15 bases lying between them. CDR3 length equals 13 residues. Each CDR3 protein is one row after TCRdb ran MiXCR on the reads. The repertoire includes 300,000 to 400,000 distinct CDR3 sequences, 20% to 30% of them detected once, and roughly 13% sits in the top ten. Overall study findings and caveats: The study found HLA-C-restricted CMV-specific TCR beta clonotypes dominating the ex vivo response.

The chain recombines TRBV7-9 with TRBJ1-2; D gene unclear. This specimen consisted of cultured PBMCs, obtained from culture after CMV antigen stimulation. The sequence came from a human donor in good health (CMV status not recorded). Some clones in this sample may be carry-over from other donors' samples. The CDR3 DNA follows: TGTGCCAGCAGCCCAAGCCTGTCTGCGGGCTACACCTTC. Translated: CASSPSLSAGYTF. The entire variable domain, with the rest obtained from reference TRBV7-9 and TRBJ1-2, is as follows: DTGVSQNPRHKITKRGQNVTFRCDPISEHNRLYWYRQTLGQGPEFLTYFQNEAQLEKSRLLSDRFSAERPKGSFSTLEIQRTEQGDSAMYLCASSPSLSAGYTFGSGTRLTVV.